These 18 T cell receptor beta chains were sequenced from one sample in a study of cytotoxic CD8 clonotypes in ibrutinib-treated CLL. Sequencing was performed with immunoSEQ multiplex PCR; in TCRdb, only in-frame clones are kept and a portion is missing. This sample carries roughly 180,000 clones, 84% of them seen once, and the ten largest clones take less than 6%. The specimen was PBMCs, collected after 24 months of ibrutinib treatment. The receptors were gathered from a human donor with chronic lymphocytic leukemia.

This clone came up a few times. At one end the junction does not follow the germline gene, possibly because of a read error. The chain employs TRBV15 and TRBJ1-4; 7 bases fit TRBD1. The CDR3 is 12 residues long. Germline V gives CDR1 LNHNV, CDR2 YYDKDF (reference sequence). The CDR3: CATSVNRDSSIF. The CDR3 DNA is TGTGCCACCAGCGTAAACCGGGACAGCAGTATATTT.

V and J are TRBV2 and TRBJ2-5; TRBD1 matches 7 bases. The junction had 6 bases not matched to a gene; V was cut back by 5 bases and J by 0 bases. The CDR3 is 15 residues long. CDR1 and CDR2 from the germline V gene are SNHLY and FYNNEI. This CDR3 is CASSLGQTNQETQYF. CDR3 nucleotides: TGTGCCAGCAGTTTGGGACAGACAAACCAAGAGACCCAGTACTTC.

A single count supports this clone. The V gene is TRBV19, the J gene TRBJ1-5; D is ambiguous. This CDR3 comprises 13 residues. CDR1 and CDR2 (germline): LNHDA, SQIVND (reference sequence). The V and J ends lost 5 bases and 6 bases respectively, with 11 bases between them. The CDR3 reads CASSLRLPQPQHF. The CDR3 bases are TGTGCCAGTAGTTTAAGGTTGCCTCAGCCCCAGCATTTT.

The rearrangement uses TRBV5-1 and TRBJ2-1; D perhaps matches TRBD2 (6 bases). Germline CDR1 is SGHRS and CDR2 is YFSETQ. Trimming stripped 6 bases from V and 2 bases from J, with 27 bases between. The CDR3 length is 19 residues. DNA of the CDR3: TGCGCCAGCAAGCTTGTAGGGATATCCGGTACTAGCCCCTACAATGAGCAGTTCTTC. This codes for CASKLVGISGTSPYNEQFF.

This chain uses TRBV5-1 with TRBJ2-2; D ambiguous. Germline values: CDR1 SGHRS, CDR2 YFSETQ. This CDR3 has 15 residues. V gave up 4 bases and J gave up 1 base, with 11 bases separating them. CDR3 amino acids: CASSQGIQNTGELFF. The CDR3 DNA reads as TGCGCCAGCAGCCAAGGAATACAGAACACCGGGGAGCTGTTTTTT.

The chain couples TRBV30 to TRBJ1-1; 9 positions match TRBD1. CDR3 length equals 15 residues. V was clipped by 1 base and J by 4 bases; unmatched bases: 7. Germline V gene data show CDR1 as GTSNPN and CDR2 as SVGIG (reference sequence). In DNA, the CDR3 is TGTGCCTGGAGTGCCGGGACAGGGACGATCACTGAAGCTTTCTTT. It is translated as CAWSAGTGTITEAFF. Full variable domain (remainder filled in from reference TRBV30 and TRBJ1-1): SQTIHQWPATLVQPVGSPLSLECTVEGTSNPNLYWYRQAAGRGLQLLFYSVGIGQISSEVPQNLSASRPQDRQFILSSKKLLLSDSGFYLCAWSAGTGTITEAFFGQGTRLTVV.

Worth noting for this clone: Distinct nucleotide sequences in the sample also encode this CDR3. The genes are TRBV19 and TRBJ1-2, with 7 bases matching TRBD1. This CDR3 is built from 14 residues. In germline, CDR1 is LNHDA, CDR2 SQIVND (reference sequence). The junction had 5 bases not matched to a gene; V was cut back by 7 bases and J by 0 bases. The CDR3 reads CASTRDRSNYGYTF. CDR3 nucleotide sequence: TGTGCCAGTACAAGGGACAGATCTAACTATGGCTACACCTTC.

The chain couples TRBV9 to TRBJ2-1, with no clear D. CDR1 SGDLS and CDR2 YYNGEE come from the germline V gene. The CDR3 is made up of 17 amino acids. Trimming stripped 0 bases from V and 0 bases from J, with 13 bases between. Written as DNA, the CDR3 is TGTGCCAGCAGCGTAGAGGCTTTTTCTTACTCCTACAATGAGCAGTTCTTC. Translated, it gives CASSVEAFSYSYNEQFF.

The V and J genes are TRBV18 and TRBJ1-2; D ambiguous. Trimming pared 1 base from V and 1 base from J, leaving 16 bases between. The CDR3 loop spans 17 amino acids. From germline, CDR1 is KGHSH and CDR2 LQKENI. The CDR3 region has the DNA TGTGCCAGCTCACCACGGGAATTGCTGAGGGTTAACTATGGCTACACCTTC. Protein: CASSPRELLRVNYGYTF. Together with reference TRBV18 and TRBJ1-2, the CDR3 gives the full variable domain: NAGVMQNPRHLVRRRGQEARLRCSPMKGHSHVYWYRQLPEEGLKFMVYLQKENIIDESGMPKERFSAEFPKEGPSILRIQQVVRGDSAAYFCASSPRELLRVNYGYTFGSGTRLTVV.

The chain is built from TRBV5-4 and TRBJ2-7, with D perhaps TRBD1 (6 bases). Germline-derived CDR1 and CDR2 are SGHNT and YYREEE (reference sequence). V lost 0 bases and J lost 7, with 17 bases in between. The CDR3 totals 15 residues. CDR3 sequence: CASSLAGGPPREQYF. CDR3 DNA sequence: TGTGCCAGCAGCTTGGCTGGGGGCCCCCCGCGAGAGCAGTACTTC. Combining the CDR3 with reference TRBV5-4 and TRBJ2-7 gives the whole variable domain ETGVTQSPTHLIKTRGQQVTLRCSSQSGHNTVSWYQQALGQGPQFIFQYYREEENGRGNFPPRFSGLQFPNYSSELNVNALELDDSALYLCASSLAGGPPREQYFGPGTRLTVT.

This clone has only a few counts. The chain has TRBV6-6 and TRBJ1-5; D ambiguous. The germline V gene has CDR1 MNHNY and CDR2 SVGAGI (reference sequence). Trimming shortened V by 5 bases and J by 6 bases, and 8 bases separated the two germline ends. The CDR3 runs to 12 residues. The CDR3 DNA sequence: TGTGCCAGCAGTGCACAGACTCAGCCCCAGCATTTT. Protein: CASSAQTQPQHF.

A single count supports this clone. The chain recombines TRBV2 with TRBJ1-1, with D unclear. Germline V lookup: CDR1 SNHLY, CDR2 FYNNEI. This CDR3 spans 14 amino acids. Trimming stripped 10 bases from V and 0 bases from J, with 15 bases between. The DNA for the CDR3 is TGTGCCACCCTAAGACCCCCCTTGAACACTGAAGCTTTCTTT. This codes for CATLRPPLNTEAFF.

The J gene is TRBJ2-7, the V gene TRBV5-1, with 12 bases matching TRBD2. The CDR3 totals 17 residues. V lost 3 bases, J lost 0 bases, and 7 bases stayed unmatched. Germline loops: CDR1 SGHRS, CDR2 YFSETQ. CDR3 protein: CASSSRTSGANSYEQYF. For the CDR3, the DNA is TGCGCCAGCAGCTCCAGGACTAGCGGGGCGAACTCCTACGAGCAGTACTTC.

CDR3 region: CASSDTSSGSKNIQYF. CDR3 sequence (DNA): TGTGCCAGCAGCGATACTAGTTCGGGGTCCAAAAACATTCAGTACTTC. The chain joins TRBV6-4 to TRBJ2-4; tentatively, D is TRBD2 (5 bases). This CDR3 is 16 amino acids long. Germline loops: CDR1 MRHNA, CDR2 SNTAGT. Trimming removed 6 bases at V and 2 bases at J, with 17 bases between.

In its sample, this clone was seen once. CDR3 DNA sequence: TGTGCCAGCAGCTTAGCGGGAGGCCGGGTCAATCAGCCCCAGCATTTT. Translated: CASSLAGGRVNQPQHF. V is TRBV7-6 and J is TRBJ1-5; D is ambiguous. V gave up 0 bases and J gave up 3 bases, with 12 bases separating them. CDR1 is SGHVS, CDR2 FNYEAQ, per germline. The CDR3 runs 16 residues.

The V call is TRBV7-6, the J call TRBJ1-1, with D tentatively TRBD1 (5 bases). The CDR3 covers 14 residues. Trimming took 1 base from V and 5 from J, leaving 11 bases between them. Germline CDR1 reads SGHVS; CDR2 reads FNYEAQ. CDR3: CASSLGGTWTEAFF. CDR3 coding DNA: TGTGCCAGCAGCTTAGGGGGGACCTGGACTGAAGCTTTCTTT.

V and J are TRBV6-4 and TRBJ1-2; no definite D call. Trimming removed 4 bases at V and 4 bases at J, with 13 bases between. The CDR3 runs 14 residues. Looked up from germline, CDR1 is MRHNA and CDR2 is SNTAGT. This CDR3 reads CASSVYPAGYGYTF. The CDR3 DNA reads as TGTGCCAGCAGTGTTTACCCAGCGGGCTATGGCTACACCTTC.

V gene TRBV15 combines with J gene TRBJ1-4; tentatively, D is TRBD1 (5 bases). Trimming removed 3 bases from V and 7 bases from J, with 12 bases in between. Looked up from germline, CDR1 is LNHNV and CDR2 is YYDKDF (reference sequence). The CDR3 loop spans 14 amino acids. The CDR3 reads CATSSGRGGEKLFF. Here the CDR3 DNA reads TGTGCCACCAGCAGCGGTAGGGGCGGTGAAAAACTGTTTTTT.